Below, 21 T cell receptor beta chains from the same sample are listed, as sequenced in a study of T cells in Graves' hyperthyroidism and ophthalmopathy. Amplified TCR beta CDR3 regions derived from RNA transcripts. The study used the HTBI primer set for a first-round RT-PCR of the TCR CDR3. One entry per CDR3 protein, called by TCRdb with MiXCR from the multiplex PCR reads. The data show around 700,000 distinct CDR3 sequences, roughly a sixth seen once. Source material: blood. These receptors were obtained from a woman between 45 and 65 years old with Graves' hyperthyroidism that later progressed to Graves' ophthalmopathy.

The genes are TRBV20-1 and TRBJ2-7, with a weak D call TRBD1 (7 bases). The ends were cut back, 4 bases at V and 0 bases at J, with 16 bases in the middle. Germline loops: CDR1 DFQATT, CDR2 SNEGSKA (reference sequence). The CDR3 runs 15 residues. In nucleotides, the CDR3 is TGCAGTGCTACCGGAGGGGGCGGGGTCTCCTACGAGCAGTACTTC. Protein sequence: CSATGGGGVSYEQYF.

The J gene is TRBJ2-7, the V gene TRBV6-9; 7 nucleotides agree with TRBD1. V lost 4 bases, J lost 6 bases, and 9 bases stayed unmatched. CDR1 and CDR2 (germline): MNHGY, SVAAGI. This CDR3 has 14 amino acids. The CDR3 nucleotides read TGTGCCAGCAGTTTCGGGACAGAGGTCGGCGAGCAGTACTTC. Its translation is CASSFGTEVGEQYF.

CDR3 nucleotide sequence: TGTGCTAGTGGTTTGGTACTCTCCGATACGCAGTATTTT. Amino acid sequence: CASGLVLSDTQYF. The chain joins TRBV12-5 to TRBJ2-3, with unresolved D. Germline values: CDR1 LGHNT, CDR2 FRNRAP. V lost 0 bases, J lost 6 bases, and 7 bases lay in between. The CDR3 sequence is 13 residues long.

This clonotype was seen many times. The chain is built from TRBV11-3 and TRBJ2-3; D is undetermined. Germline CDR1 is SGHNT and CDR2 is YENEEA. V gave up 6 bases and J gave up 2 bases, with 15 bases separating them. CDR3 size: 15 residues. CDR3 DNA: TGTGCCAGCAGACGGACCGGGTCGCCCACAGATACGCAGTATTTT. Translating gives CASRRTGSPTDTQYF.

The V gene is TRBV11-1, the J gene TRBJ2-7; unclear D gene. Germline V gene data show CDR1 as SGHAT and CDR2 as FQDESV (reference sequence). The CDR3 totals 14 residues. The V gene lost 3 bases and the J gene lost 4 bases, with 13 bases spanning the gap. CDR3 protein: CASSFKGEAYEQYF. The CDR3 region has the DNA TGTGCCAGCAGCTTTAAGGGTGAGGCTTACGAGCAGTACTTC. The whole variable domain, filled in from reference TRBV11-1 and TRBJ2-7, reads EAEVAQSPRYKITEKSQAVAFWCDPISGHATLYWYRQILGQGPELLVQFQDESVVDDSQLPKDRFSAERLKGVDSTLKIQPAELGDSAMYLCASSFKGEAYEQYFGPGTRLTVT.

The chain has TRBV29-1 and TRBJ1-5, with D hard to call. V lost 4 bases and J lost 5, with 9 bases in between. The CDR3 is 12 residues long. Germline lookup yields CDR1 SQVTM and CDR2 ANQGSEA. The CDR3 DNA is TGCAGCGTTGGAGGTTACGATCAGCCCCAGCATTTT. Encoded protein: CSVGGYDQPQHF.

The table lists this clonotype with many counts. The CDR3 loop reads CASTDAGLLLHF. The CDR3 region has the DNA TGTGCCAGCACCGACGCTGGCTTACTCCTCCACTTT. The J gene is TRBJ1-6, the V gene TRBV12-3 or TRBV12-4; D gene ambiguous. The CDR3 has 12 residues. V lost 7 bases, J lost 15 bases, and 16 bases lay in between.

The chain recombines TRBV19 with TRBJ2-2; 11 nucleotides agree with TRBD2. The CDR3 consists of 18 residues. From germline, CDR1 is LNHDA and CDR2 SQIVND (reference sequence). With V trimmed by 3 bases and J by 1 base, 7 bases remained unmatched. The DNA of the CDR3 is TGTGCCAGTAGTATCCTTAGCGGGGGGGTCTTGAACACCGGGGAGCTGTTTTTT. It codes for CASSILSGGVLNTGELFF.

This clonotype was observed a handful of times. The chain couples TRBV20-1 to TRBJ2-1; D is uncertain. The tail of the sequence fits TRBJ2-7 better, so the J call may be wrong. Per the germline V gene, CDR1 is DFQATT and CDR2 is SNEGSKA (reference sequence). The CDR3 loop spans 15 amino acids. Here the CDR3 DNA reads TGCAGTGCTTCCCGGGCAGAAGTCCCTTACAATGAGCAGTACTTC. This gives the protein CSASRAEVPYNEQYF.

This clonotype was observed many times. The rearrangement links TRBV3-1 to TRBJ1-5; 8 nucleotides line up with TRBD1. Germline trimming cut 4 bases from V and 5 bases from J; bases unmatched to any gene: 7. The CDR3 is 15 residues long. The germline V gene encodes CDR1 LGHDT and CDR2 YNNKEL (reference sequence). The CDR3 region is CASSPSQGAYQPQHF. The CDR3 DNA reads as TGTGCCAGCAGCCCGAGTCAGGGGGCCTATCAGCCCCAGCATTTT. Together with reference TRBV3-1 and TRBJ1-5, the CDR3 gives the full variable domain: DTAVSQTPKYLVTQMGNDKSIKCEQNLGHDTMYWYKQDSKKFLKIMFSYNNKELIINETVPNRFSPKSPDKAHLNLHINSLELGDSAVYFCASSPSQGAYQPQHFGDGTRLSIL.

This chain connects TRBV18 to TRBJ2-7, with no clear D. CDR1 KGHSH and CDR2 LQKENI come from the germline V gene. V dropped 4 bases and J dropped 0 bases, with 16 bases sitting between them. The CDR3 extends over 16 amino acids. CDR3 protein: CASSLLDGRSSYEQYF. The CDR3 DNA is TGTGCCAGCTCACTTCTCGATGGACGAAGCTCCTACGAGCAGTACTTC.

The chain carries TRBV20-1 and TRBJ1-2; 7 positions agree with TRBD1. CDR3 length: 13 amino acids. V was pared by 6 bases and J by 4 bases, with 8 bases of the junction left unmatched. The germline V gene has CDR1 DFQATT and CDR2 SNEGSKA (reference sequence). Here the CDR3 DNA reads TGCAGTGCCAACCACAGGGGATCCTATGGCTACACCTTC. Encoded protein: CSANHRGSYGYTF.

This clonotype has ten or more counts. The chain has TRBV18 and TRBJ1-1; 7 bases agree with TRBD1. Germline V gene sequence: CDR1 KGHSH, CDR2 LQKENI. The CDR3 contains 15 residues. Trimming at V came to 4 bases and at J to 0 bases, leaving 5 bases not matched to a gene. The CDR3, as DNA: TGTGCCAGCTCACGGACAGGTCCCATGAACACTGAAGCTTTCTTT. The encoded protein is CASSRTGPMNTEAFF.

V and J are TRBV12-3 or TRBV12-4 and TRBJ2-1; D is unclear. V lost 2 bases to trimming and J lost 4 bases, with 6 bases between them. The CDR3 has 13 amino acids. The CDR3 reads CASSLMRYNEQFF. The CDR3 nucleotides are TGTGCCAGCAGTTTAATGCGTTACAATGAGCAGTTCTTC.

The CDR3 protein is CASSLGERGDTEAFF. The CDR3 DNA reads TGTGCCAGCAGCTTAGGGGAAAGGGGGGACACTGAAGCTTTCTTT. The chain carries TRBV5-5 and TRBJ1-1, with a weak D call TRBD1 (6 bases). V shed 2 bases and J shed 3 bases, with 14 bases lying between them. CDR1 is SGHKS and CDR2 is YYEKEE in the germline V gene (reference sequence). CDR3 length: 15 residues.

This clonotype was seen many times. The J gene is TRBJ1-6, the V gene TRBV20-1; 8 bases are a match to TRBD1. V gave up 0 bases and J gave up 7 bases; unmatched junction bases: 8. Germline loops: CDR1 DFQATT, CDR2 SNEGSKA (reference sequence). CDR3 length: 16 amino acids. The CDR3 DNA follows: TGCAGTGCTAGAGAGACCCGCGGACAGGGAAATTCACCCCTCCACTTT. It is translated as CSARETRGQGNSPLHF.

The sample holds many counts of this clonotype. The chain recombines TRBV3-1 with TRBJ2-3, with a tentative D call TRBD2 (5 bases). The CDR3 is made up of 15 amino acids. V dropped 1 base and J dropped 4 bases, with 12 bases sitting between them. From germline, CDR1 is LGHDT and CDR2 YNNKEL (reference sequence). The CDR3 region has the DNA TGTGCCAGCAGCCAAGGAAGGAGAGCGGCAGATACGCAGTATTTT. Translation: CASSQGRRAADTQYF.

As to this clonotype: The germline gene is not matched at one end of the junction; a read error may be the cause. V is TRBV7-2 and J is TRBJ1-5; D perhaps matches TRBD1 (5 bases). The V gene's germline CDR1 is SGHTA and CDR2 FQGNSA. The CDR3 contains 11 residues. The CDR3 DNA sequence: TGTGTCAGCAGCTTAGGTGGGGACTGGCATTTT. This codes for CVSSLGGDWHF.

There are a few counts of this clonotype. This sequence joins TRBV9 and TRBJ1-2; D possibly corresponds to TRBD1 (5 bases). This CDR3 is 13 amino acids long. Trimming stripped 0 bases from V and 8 bases from J, with 11 bases between. Germline loops: CDR1 SGDLS, CDR2 YYNGEE. The CDR3 DNA reads as TGTGCCAGCAGCGTAGCTCAGGGTCGCGGCTACACCTTC. It yields the protein CASSVAQGRGYTF.

The CDR3 bases are TGTGCCAGCAGCGCCAGGGCGGCGGGGGACGAGCAGTACTTC. Encoded protein: CASSARAAGDEQYF. The rearrangement joins TRBV9 to TRBJ2-7; 7 bases line up with TRBD2. V dropped 3 bases and J dropped 5; count of bases not matched to a gene: 8. This CDR3 is 14 amino acids long. The V gene's germline CDR1 is SGDLS and CDR2 YYNGEE.

The chain couples TRBV6-1 to TRBJ1-2; D may be TRBD1 (5 bases). Germline assignment: CDR1 MNHNS and CDR2 SASEGT. With 6 bases removed from V and 6 bases from J, the gap between germline ends came to 20 bases. The CDR3 length is 15 residues. This chain's CDR3 is CASSPIRQPLNGYTF. The CDR3 DNA is TGTGCCAGCAGCCCAATTCGACAGCCCCTCAATGGCTACACCTTC.